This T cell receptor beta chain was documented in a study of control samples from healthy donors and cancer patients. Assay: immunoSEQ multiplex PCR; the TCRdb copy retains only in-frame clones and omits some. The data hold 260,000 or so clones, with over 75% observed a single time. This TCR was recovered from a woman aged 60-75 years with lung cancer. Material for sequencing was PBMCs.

CDR3 in DNA: TGTGCCAGCAGCCCCATAGCGGGGGTTGGGTCCGGGGAGCTGTTTTTT. This sequence encodes CASSPIAGVGSGELFF. The chain uses TRBV7-3 and TRBJ2-2, with TRBD2 matching over 9 bases. Germline V gives CDR1 SGHTA, CDR2 FQGTGA. The CDR3 extends over 16 amino acids. V lost 5 bases to trimming and J lost 6 bases; unmatched junction nucleotides: 10.